The 29 T cell receptor beta chains below come from one sample, sequenced in a study of neurological immune-mediated disorders. TCRdb itself ran the 5' RACE reads through MiXCR, one entry per CDR3 protein. The table lists under 90,000 distinct CDR3 sequences, about 9.5% of them singletons, with approximately 1.5% in the top ten. The sequenced material came from PBMCs. These receptor sequences come from a man in his fifties in good health.

The chain recombines TRBV5-1 with TRBJ2-3, with D possibly called TRBD1 or TRBD2 (5 bases each). The CDR3 runs 16 residues. Looked up from germline, CDR1 is SGHRS and CDR2 is YFSETQ. Trimming took 4 bases from V and 0 from J, leaving 15 bases between them. CDR3 sequence reads: CASSLAPGTSTDTQYF. The CDR3 DNA sequence: TGCGCCAGCAGCCTGGCCCCAGGGACCAGCACAGATACGCAGTATTTT.

This clonotype was recorded at least ten times. This sequence joins TRBV29-1 and TRBJ1-1; unclear D gene. Trimming stripped 4 bases from V and 1 base from J, with 10 bases between. Germline-derived CDR1 and CDR2 are SQVTM and ANQGSEA. The CDR3 covers 13 residues. The CDR3 DNA reads as TGCAGCGTTGCAAGCAGCCAGAACACTGAAGCTTTCTTT. It yields the protein CSVASSQNTEAFF. The complete variable domain, with remaining parts taken from reference TRBV29-1 and TRBJ1-1, reads SAVISQKPSRDICQRGTSLTIQCQVDSQVTMMFWYRQQPGQSLTLIATANQGSEATYESGFVIDKFPISRPNLTFSTLTVSNMSPEDSSIYLCSVASSQNTEAFFGQGTRLTVV.

Comment on this clonotype: One junction end does not reproduce the germline sequence, and a read error may be involved. The V call is TRBV12-3 or TRBV12-4, the J call TRBJ2-1; unclear D gene. The length of the CDR3 is 12 residues. This chain's CDR3 is CASTSGVNEQLF. The CDR3 DNA sequence: TGTGCCAGCACAAGTGGGGTAAATGAGCAGTTATTC.

At least ten counts were recorded for this clonotype. This chain joins TRBV7-2 and TRBJ2-2, with D perhaps given as TRBD1 or TRBD2 (5 bases each). V was pared by 5 bases and J by 10 bases, with 20 bases between. This CDR3 comprises 15 residues. The germline V gene has CDR1 SGHTA and CDR2 FQGNSA. DNA for the CDR3: TGTGCCAGCAGCACCCAGGGCCTGGGGGATGAGGAGCTGTTTTTT. It translates to CASSTQGLGDEELFF.

This clonotype was picked up many times. The V gene is TRBV12-3 or TRBV12-4, the J gene TRBJ1-2, with D maybe TRBD1 (5 bases). This CDR3 region has 14 residues. Trimming left V 6 bases short and J 5 bases short, with 16 bases between. DNA for the CDR3: TGTGCCAGCAGCCCCCCGACAGAACTATATGGCTACACCTTC. Its protein product is CASSPPTELYGYTF.

This clonotype has ten or more counts. This rearrangement joins TRBV12-3 or TRBV12-4 to TRBJ2-7; 9 nucleotides agree with TRBD2. CDR3 length: 15 amino acids. V dropped 0 bases and J dropped 3; count of bases not matched to a gene: 3. This chain's CDR3 is CASSLAGLADYEQYF. CDR3 coding DNA: TGTGCCAGCAGTTTAGCGGGACTAGCTGACTACGAGCAGTACTTC.

The table lists this clonotype with many counts. The V gene is TRBV24-1, the J gene TRBJ2-1; TRBD2 agrees at 12 bases. Germline loops: CDR1 KGHDR, CDR2 SFDVKD. The length of the CDR3 is 16 residues. Losses at the gene ends were 0 bases for V and 7 bases for J; bases not matched to a gene: 3. The CDR3 coding sequence is TGTGCCACCAGTGATTTGGGGACTAGCGGGTGGAATGAGCAGTTCTTC. It codes for CATSDLGTSGWNEQFF.

This clonotype was counted at least ten times. This chain connects TRBV6-1 to TRBJ2-5; 8 positions match TRBD1. In germline, CDR1 is MNHNS, CDR2 SASEGT. CDR3 length: 15 residues. The V gene end was trimmed by 4 bases and the J gene end by 4 bases; junction bases not matched to a gene: 8. The CDR3, as DNA: TGTGCCAGCAGTGCACGACAGGGGTCGCGAGAGACCCAGTACTTC. Its translation: CASSARQGSRETQYF.

This clonotype was detected many times. The gene calls are TRBV27 and TRBJ2-1, with 8 bases aligning to TRBD1. V lost 5 bases, J lost 0 bases, and 3 bases stayed unmatched. The CDR3 runs 15 residues. Germline V gives CDR1 MNHEY, CDR2 SMNVEV (reference sequence). The CDR3 DNA follows: TGTGCCAGCAGTCGGACAGGGACCTCCTACAATGAGCAGTTCTTC. Residues: CASSRTGTSYNEQFF.

This clonotype was counted at least ten times. The chain links TRBV11-2 to TRBJ1-1; D is undetermined. Looked up from germline, CDR1 is SGHAT and CDR2 is FQNNGV. V shed 3 bases and J shed 2 bases, with 7 bases lying between them. The CDR3 is 13 residues long. The CDR3: CASSFGSNTEAFF. The CDR3 region has the DNA TGTGCCAGCAGCTTTGGGAGCAACACTGAAGCTTTCTTT. Supplemented by reference TRBV11-2 and TRBJ1-1, the full variable domain reads EAGVAQSPRYKIIEKRQSVAFWCNPISGHATLYWYQQILGQGPKLLIQFQNNGVVDDSQLPKDRFSAERLKGVDSTLKIQPAKLEDSAVYLCASSFGSNTEAFFGQGTRLTVV.

At least ten counts were recorded for this clonotype. The V gene is TRBV28, the J gene TRBJ2-7; 7 positions agree with TRBD1. Germline-derived CDR1 and CDR2 are MDHEN and SYDVKM. J gave up 4 bases and V 6 bases, and 12 bases lay outside the gene matches. The CDR3 spans 15 residues. In DNA form, the CDR3 reads TGTGCCAGCAGGATATTCGGGACAGAGAATTACGAGCAGTACTTC. Its protein product is CASRIFGTENYEQYF.

This clonotype was found many times. The CDR3 DNA follows: TGCGCCAGCAGCTTAATCGCGGGAGGGATTTACAATGAGCAGTTCTTC. It codes for CASSLIAGGIYNEQFF. The J gene is TRBJ2-1, the V gene TRBV5-1; 9 positions agree with TRBD2. V was pared by 2 bases and J by 4 bases, with 7 bases of the junction left unmatched. This CDR3 has 16 amino acids. Germline V lookup: CDR1 SGHRS, CDR2 YFSETQ.

This clonotype has a count of ten or more. V is TRBV12-3 or TRBV12-4 and J is TRBJ2-3; tentatively, D is TRBD2 (6 bases). The V end lost 3 bases, the J end lost 3 bases, and 13 bases lay between the germline ends. The CDR3 is 15 residues long. The CDR3 spells CASSFRDSGTDTQYF. The CDR3 DNA sequence: TGTGCCAGCAGTTTCCGGGACTCGGGGACAGATACGCAGTATTTT.

This clonotype was observed many times. The chain uses TRBV20-1 and TRBJ2-3, with D perhaps assigned TRBD1 or TRBD2 (5 bases each). CDR1 and CDR2 (germline): DFQATT, SNEGSKA (reference sequence). The CDR3 has 13 residues. V was trimmed by 6 bases and J by 2 bases, leaving 12 bases between them. The CDR3 loop is CSAGDVNTDTQYF. CDR3 DNA sequence: TGCAGTGCAGGGGACGTGAACACAGATACGCAGTATTTT.

This clonotype came up a few times. The rearrangement uses TRBV5-1 and TRBJ2-2, with D unresolved. Germline CDR1 SGHRS, CDR2 YFSETQ. V dropped 0 bases and J dropped 1 base, with 10 bases sitting between them. The CDR3 runs 16 residues. DNA of the CDR3: TGCGCCAGCAGCTTGGGTATCCAGCAGAACACCGGGGAGCTGTTTTTT. Its protein is CASSLGIQQNTGELFF.

This clonotype was seen ten or more times. The J gene is TRBJ2-1, the V gene TRBV7-9, with 9 bases matching TRBD2. CDR3 length: 16 amino acids. Germline V gene data show CDR1 as SEHNR and CDR2 as FQNEAQ (reference sequence). After removal of 2 bases from V and 9 bases from J, the junction contained 11 bases not matched to a gene. The chain's CDR3 is CASSLRRLAGDGEQFF. The CDR3 DNA sequence: TGTGCCAGCAGCTTAAGACGGTTAGCGGGAGATGGTGAGCAGTTCTTC.

This clonotype was seen ten or more times. The gene calls are TRBV7-2 and TRBJ2-1; unclear D gene. This CDR3 region has 13 residues. Between the trimmed V and J ends, which lost 5 bases and 3 bases, there was a span of 8 bases. CDR1 and CDR2 (germline): SGHTA, FQGNSA. The chain's CDR3 is CASSVGVYNEQFF. CDR3 coding DNA: TGTGCCAGCAGCGTTGGGGTCTACAATGAGCAGTTCTTC.

This clonotype was picked up many times. This chain links TRBV5-1 with TRBJ2-7; 7 nucleotides align to TRBD1. J gave up 0 bases and V 2 bases, and 8 bases lay outside the gene matches. CDR3 length equals 16 residues. Germline V gene sequence: CDR1 SGHRS, CDR2 YFSETQ. CDR3 nucleotides: TGCGCCAGCAGCTTCGGGACAGCCAGGAGCTCCTACGAGCAGTACTTC. This translates into CASSFGTARSSYEQYF.

There are many counts of this clonotype. The rearrangement joins TRBV5-1 to TRBJ2-1, with no clear D. V gave up 7 bases and J gave up 9 bases, with 8 bases separating them. Germline V lookup: CDR1 SGHRS, CDR2 YFSETQ. The CDR3 sequence is 10 residues long. The CDR3 DNA follows: TGCGCCAGCTACGGGTGTGAGCAGTTCTTC. Residues: CASYGCEQFF.

This clonotype was counted ten times or more. This chain connects TRBV28 to TRBJ2-5; TRBD1 agrees at 10 bases. V lost 2 bases and J lost 5; bases outside the gene matches: 8. The CDR3 sequence is 16 residues long. CDR1 MDHEN and CDR2 SYDVKM come from the germline V gene. CDR3 amino acids: CASSLPDRGLLETQYF. Written as DNA, the CDR3 is TGTGCCAGCAGTTTACCCGACAGGGGGCTTTTGGAGACCCAGTACTTC.

This clonotype was seen ten or more times. The rearrangement joins TRBV5-1 to TRBJ1-1; 9 nucleotides align to TRBD1. V dropped 2 bases and J dropped 0; count of bases not matched to a gene: 5. Germline V gives CDR1 SGHRS, CDR2 YFSETQ. The CDR3 has 16 residues. The CDR3 is CASSLAGTGMNTEAFF. DNA of the CDR3: TGCGCCAGCAGCTTAGCCGGGACAGGGATGAACACTGAAGCTTTCTTT.

There are many counts of this clonotype. V gene TRBV20-1 combines with J gene TRBJ2-5; D perhaps matches TRBD2 (6 bases). Germline V gene sequence: CDR1 DFQATT, CDR2 SNEGSKA (reference sequence). There are 14 residues in the CDR3. Deletions cut 1 base from V and 1 base from J, with 10 bases between. CDR3 sequence (DNA): TGCAGTGCTAGAGGCGGGACTCCCCAAGAGACCCAGTACTTC. Translation: CSARGGTPQETQYF.

This clonotype came up many times. V usage is TRBV27 and J usage is TRBJ1-2; D is perhaps TRBD1 (6 bases). The V and J ends lost 6 bases and 2 bases respectively, with 13 bases between them. Germline CDR1 is MNHEY and CDR2 is SMNVEV (reference sequence). The CDR3 runs 14 residues. CDR3 loop: CASRSQQGNYGYTF. The CDR3 DNA follows: TGTGCCAGCAGATCACAACAGGGAAACTATGGCTACACCTTC.

This clonotype was detected many times. The chain recombines TRBV20-1 with TRBJ2-7; TRBD2 is a possible D gene (6 bases). In germline, CDR1 is DFQATT, CDR2 SNEGSKA (reference sequence). The CDR3 spans 11 residues. V was cut by 2 bases and J by 6 bases, with 8 bases left in between. The CDR3 sequence: CSARWEAEQYF. CDR3 in DNA: TGCAGTGCTAGATGGGAGGCCGAGCAGTACTTC.

There are many counts of this clonotype. The chain carries TRBV6-5 and TRBJ2-2; 10 nucleotides line up with TRBD2. The CDR3 extends over 17 amino acids. The germline CDR1 and CDR2 sequences are MNHEY and SVGAGI. V dropped 5 bases and J dropped 0; count of bases not matched to a gene: 6. The CDR3: CASSRTSGTANTGELFF. CDR3 DNA sequence: TGTGCCAGCAGTCGAACTAGCGGGACTGCGAACACCGGGGAGCTGTTTTTT.

This clonotype was counted ten times or more. The V gene is TRBV24-1, the J gene TRBJ2-7; the match to TRBD1 covers 9 bases. Germline V gives CDR1 KGHDR, CDR2 SFDVKD. This CDR3 spans 17 amino acids. The V and J ends lost 5 bases and 1 base, in that order; junction bases with no gene match: 11. CDR3 sequence (DNA): TGTGCCACCAGTGGGGGCGGATCTGGACAGGGGTCCTACGAGCAGTACTTC. As protein: CATSGGGSGQGSYEQYF.

This clonotype was picked up a small number of times. V and J are TRBV7-3 and TRBJ2-1; no clear D. CDR3 length equals 14 residues. Trimming left V 0 bases short and J 10 bases short, with 13 bases between. Germline V CDR1 and CDR2: SGHTA, FQGTGA. The CDR3 coding sequence is TGTGCCAGCAGCTTAACGAATATAGCACCCGAGCAGTTCTTC. Translated: CASSLTNIAPEQFF.

This clonotype appeared a few times. This sequence joins TRBV19 and TRBJ2-7, with a tentative D call TRBD2 (6 bases). Looked up from germline, CDR1 is LNHDA and CDR2 is SQIVND (reference sequence). V dropped 3 bases and J dropped 4 bases, with 16 bases sitting between them. This CDR3 spans 15 amino acids. CDR3 sequence: CASSIPGSGAYEQYF. CDR3 bases: TGTGCCAGTAGTATCCCCGGTAGCGGAGCGTACGAGCAGTACTTC.

This clonotype was recorded at least ten times. The V and J genes are TRBV28 and TRBJ2-1; possibly TRBD1 for D (6 bases). CDR3 length equals 14 residues. Looked up from germline, CDR1 is MDHEN and CDR2 is SYDVKM. V was shortened by 7 bases and J by 6 bases, with 16 bases between the two germline ends. This chain's CDR3 is CASNAPDRPNEQFF. The CDR3 DNA reads as TGTGCCAGCAACGCCCCCGACAGGCCCAATGAGCAGTTCTTC.